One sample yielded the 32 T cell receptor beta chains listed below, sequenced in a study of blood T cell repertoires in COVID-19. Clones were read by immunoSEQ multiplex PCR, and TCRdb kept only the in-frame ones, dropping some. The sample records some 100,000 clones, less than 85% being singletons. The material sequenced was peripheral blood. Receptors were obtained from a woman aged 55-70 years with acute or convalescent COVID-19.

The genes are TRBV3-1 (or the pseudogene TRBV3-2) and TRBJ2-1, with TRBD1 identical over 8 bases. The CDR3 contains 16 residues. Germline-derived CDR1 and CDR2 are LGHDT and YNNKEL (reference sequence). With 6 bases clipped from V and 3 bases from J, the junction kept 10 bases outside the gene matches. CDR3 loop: CASSLVAGQGYNEQFF. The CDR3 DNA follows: TGTGCCAGCAGTCTCGTGGCAGGACAGGGCTACAATGAGCAGTTCTTC.

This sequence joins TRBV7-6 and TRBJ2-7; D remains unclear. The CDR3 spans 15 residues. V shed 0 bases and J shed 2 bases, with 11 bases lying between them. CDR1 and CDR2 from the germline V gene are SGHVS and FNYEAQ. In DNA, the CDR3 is TGTGCCAGCAGCTTAGCCTCCGGAGATCCCTACGAGCAGTACTTC. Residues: CASSLASGDPYEQYF.

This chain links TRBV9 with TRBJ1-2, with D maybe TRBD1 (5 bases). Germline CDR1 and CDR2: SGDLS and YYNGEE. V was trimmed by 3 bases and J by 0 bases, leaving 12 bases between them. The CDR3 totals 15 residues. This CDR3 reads CASSGGPLTNYGYTF. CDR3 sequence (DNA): TGTGCCAGCAGCGGGGGCCCCCTGACTAACTATGGCTACACCTTC.

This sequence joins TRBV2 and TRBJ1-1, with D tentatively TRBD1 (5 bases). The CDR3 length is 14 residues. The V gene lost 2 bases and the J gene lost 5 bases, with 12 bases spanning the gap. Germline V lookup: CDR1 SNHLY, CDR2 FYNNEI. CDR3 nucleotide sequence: TGTGCCAGCAGTGAACAGGGTAGGACGACTGAAGCTTTCTTT. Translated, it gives CASSEQGRTTEAFF.

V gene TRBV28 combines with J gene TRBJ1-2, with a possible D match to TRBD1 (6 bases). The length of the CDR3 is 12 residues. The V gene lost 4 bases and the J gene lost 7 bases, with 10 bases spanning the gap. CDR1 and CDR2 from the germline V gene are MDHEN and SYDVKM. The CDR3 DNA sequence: TGTGCCAGCAGTTCCTACAGGGTTGGCTACACCTTC. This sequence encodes CASSSYRVGYTF.

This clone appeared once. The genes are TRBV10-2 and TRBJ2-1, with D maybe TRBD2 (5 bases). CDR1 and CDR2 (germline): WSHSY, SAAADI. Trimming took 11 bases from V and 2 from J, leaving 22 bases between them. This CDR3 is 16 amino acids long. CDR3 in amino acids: CAAPDRAVATYNEQFF. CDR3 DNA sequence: TGCGCCGCACCCGATCGGGCGGTAGCGACCTACAATGAGCAGTTCTTC.

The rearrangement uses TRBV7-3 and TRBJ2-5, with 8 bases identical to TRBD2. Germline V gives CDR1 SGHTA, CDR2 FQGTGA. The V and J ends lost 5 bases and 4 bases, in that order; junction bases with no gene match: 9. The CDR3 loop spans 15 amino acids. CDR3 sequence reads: CASSPTTSGRETQYF. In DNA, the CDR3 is TGTGCCAGCAGCCCAACCACTAGCGGTCGAGAGACCCAGTACTTC.

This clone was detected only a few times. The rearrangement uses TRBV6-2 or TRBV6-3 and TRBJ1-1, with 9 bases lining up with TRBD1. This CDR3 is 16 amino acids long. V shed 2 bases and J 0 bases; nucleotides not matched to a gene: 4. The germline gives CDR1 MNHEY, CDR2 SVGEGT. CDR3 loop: CASSYRQGGLNTEAFF. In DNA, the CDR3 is TGTGCCAGCAGTTACCGACAGGGGGGCTTGAACACTGAAGCTTTCTTT.

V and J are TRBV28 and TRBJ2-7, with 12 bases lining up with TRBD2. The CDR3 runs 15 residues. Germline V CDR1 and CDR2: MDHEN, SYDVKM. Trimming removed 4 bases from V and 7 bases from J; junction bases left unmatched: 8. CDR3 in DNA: TGTGCCAGCAGTTCCGGACTAGCGGGACCCCTTGAGCAGTACTTC. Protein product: CASSSGLAGPLEQYF.

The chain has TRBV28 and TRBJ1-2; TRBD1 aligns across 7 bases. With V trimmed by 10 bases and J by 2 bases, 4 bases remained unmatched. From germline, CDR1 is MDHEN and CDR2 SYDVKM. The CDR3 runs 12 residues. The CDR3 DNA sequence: TGTGCCAACAGACAGGGCAACTATGGCTACACCTTC. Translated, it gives CANRQGNYGYTF.

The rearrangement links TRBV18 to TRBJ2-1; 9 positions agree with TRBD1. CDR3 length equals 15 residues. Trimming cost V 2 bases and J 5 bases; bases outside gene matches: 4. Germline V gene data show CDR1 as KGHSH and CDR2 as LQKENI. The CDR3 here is CASSPLWTGDNEQFF. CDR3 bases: TGTGCCAGCTCACCATTGTGGACAGGGGACAATGAGCAGTTCTTC.

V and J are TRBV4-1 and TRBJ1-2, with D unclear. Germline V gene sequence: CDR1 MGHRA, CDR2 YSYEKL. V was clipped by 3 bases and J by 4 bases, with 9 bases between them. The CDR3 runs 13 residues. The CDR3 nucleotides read TGCGCCAGCAGCCAGGGCAGAGCCTATGGCTACACCTTC. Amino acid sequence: CASSQGRAYGYTF.

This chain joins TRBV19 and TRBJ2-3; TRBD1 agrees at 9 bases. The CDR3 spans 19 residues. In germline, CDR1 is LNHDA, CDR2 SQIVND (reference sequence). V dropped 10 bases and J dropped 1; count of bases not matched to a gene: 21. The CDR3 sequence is CATEVGDRVRSDGTDTQYF. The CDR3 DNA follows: TGTGCCACGGAGGTAGGGGACAGGGTTCGGTCGGACGGCACAGATACGCAGTATTTT. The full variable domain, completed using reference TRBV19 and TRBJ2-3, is DGGITQSPKYLFRKEGQNVTLSCEQNLNHDAMYWYRQDPGQGLRLIYYSQIVNDFQKGDIAEGYSVSREKKESFPLTVTSAQKNPTAFYLCATEVGDRVRSDGTDTQYFGPGTRLTVL.

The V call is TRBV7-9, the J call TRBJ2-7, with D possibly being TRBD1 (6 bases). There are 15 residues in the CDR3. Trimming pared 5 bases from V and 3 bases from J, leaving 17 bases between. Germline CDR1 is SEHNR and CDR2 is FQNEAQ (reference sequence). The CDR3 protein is CASSPGTGTYYEQYF. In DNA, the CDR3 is TGTGCCAGCAGCCCCGGTACCGGGACATACTACGAGCAGTACTTC.

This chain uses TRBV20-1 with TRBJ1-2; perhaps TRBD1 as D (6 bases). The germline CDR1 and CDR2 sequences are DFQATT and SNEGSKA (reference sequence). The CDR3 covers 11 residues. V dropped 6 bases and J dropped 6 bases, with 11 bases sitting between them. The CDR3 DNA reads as TGCAGTGCCAACCGACAGGATGGCTACACCTTC. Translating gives CSANRQDGYTF.

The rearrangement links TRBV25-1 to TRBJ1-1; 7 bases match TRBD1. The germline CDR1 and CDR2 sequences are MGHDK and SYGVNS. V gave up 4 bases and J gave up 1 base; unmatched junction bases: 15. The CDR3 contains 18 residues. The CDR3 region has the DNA TGTGCCAGCAGTGGCATACCGGGACAGCACGTCGGGAACACTGAAGCTTTCTTT. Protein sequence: CASSGIPGQHVGNTEAFF.

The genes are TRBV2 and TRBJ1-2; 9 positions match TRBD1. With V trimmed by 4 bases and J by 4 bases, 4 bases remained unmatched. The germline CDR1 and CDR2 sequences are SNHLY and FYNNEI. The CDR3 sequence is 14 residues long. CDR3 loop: CASSGTGGGYGYTF. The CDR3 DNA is TGTGCCAGCAGTGGTACAGGGGGCGGCTATGGCTACACCTTC. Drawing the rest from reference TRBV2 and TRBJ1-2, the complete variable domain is EPEVTQTPSHQVTQMGQEVILRCVPISNHLYFYWYRQILGQKVEFLVSFYNNEISEKSEIFDDQFSVERPDGSNFTLKIRSTKLEDSAMYFCASSGTGGGYGYTFGSGTRLTVV.

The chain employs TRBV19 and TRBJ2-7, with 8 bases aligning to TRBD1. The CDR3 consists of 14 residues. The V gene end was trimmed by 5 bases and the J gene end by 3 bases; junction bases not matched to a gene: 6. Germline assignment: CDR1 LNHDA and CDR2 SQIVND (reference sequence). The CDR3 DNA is TGTGCCAGTAGTTTCGGGACAGGCAACTACGAGCAGTACTTC. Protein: CASSFGTGNYEQYF.

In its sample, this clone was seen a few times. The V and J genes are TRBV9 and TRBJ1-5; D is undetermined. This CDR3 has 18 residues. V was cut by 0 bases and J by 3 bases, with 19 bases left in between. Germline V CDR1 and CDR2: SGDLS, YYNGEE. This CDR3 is CASSVAKVGYGDNQPQHF. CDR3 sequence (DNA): TGTGCCAGCAGCGTAGCTAAAGTCGGATACGGGGACAATCAGCCCCAGCATTTT.

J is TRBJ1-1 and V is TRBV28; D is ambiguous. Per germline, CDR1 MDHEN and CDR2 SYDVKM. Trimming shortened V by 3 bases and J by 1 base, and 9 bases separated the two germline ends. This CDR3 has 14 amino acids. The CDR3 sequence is CASSLKGENTEAFF. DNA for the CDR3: TGTGCCAGCAGTTTGAAGGGAGAGAACACTGAAGCTTTCTTT.

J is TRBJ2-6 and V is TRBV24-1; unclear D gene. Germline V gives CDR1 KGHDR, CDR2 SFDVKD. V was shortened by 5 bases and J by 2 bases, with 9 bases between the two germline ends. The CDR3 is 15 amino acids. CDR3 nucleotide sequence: TGTGCCACCAGTGGAGCAGGTCCTGGGGCCAACGTCCTGACTTTC. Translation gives CATSGAGPGANVLTF.

CDR3 in DNA: TGTGCCGGGACAGGGAGGTTGGATGAGCAGTTCTTC. It translates to CAGTGRLDEQFF. The chain carries TRBV2 and TRBJ2-1, with 9 positions matching TRBD1. Germline V gene lookup returns CDR1 SNHLY and CDR2 FYNNEI. V shed 11 bases and J 8 bases; nucleotides not matched to a gene: 7. This CDR3 has 12 residues.

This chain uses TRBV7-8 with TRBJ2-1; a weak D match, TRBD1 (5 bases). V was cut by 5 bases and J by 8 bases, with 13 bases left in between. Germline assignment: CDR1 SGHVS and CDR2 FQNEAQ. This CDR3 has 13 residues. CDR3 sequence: CASSRRGADEQFF. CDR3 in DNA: TGTGCCAGCAGCCGAAGGGGTGCCGATGAGCAGTTCTTC.

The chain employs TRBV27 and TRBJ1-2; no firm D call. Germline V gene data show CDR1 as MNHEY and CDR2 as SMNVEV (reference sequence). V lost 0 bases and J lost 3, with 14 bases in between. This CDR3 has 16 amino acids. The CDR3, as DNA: TGTGCCAGCAGTTTATCCCCGTCTTTGGGAGACTATGGCTACACCTTC. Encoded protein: CASSLSPSLGDYGYTF.

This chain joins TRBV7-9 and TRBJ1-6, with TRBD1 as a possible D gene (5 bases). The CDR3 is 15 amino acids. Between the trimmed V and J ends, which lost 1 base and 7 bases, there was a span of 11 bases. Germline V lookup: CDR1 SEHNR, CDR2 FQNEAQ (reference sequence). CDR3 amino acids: CASSLGLGGNSPLHF. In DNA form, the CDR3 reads TGTGCCAGCAGCTTAGGATTGGGGGGAAATTCACCCCTCCACTTT.

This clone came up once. The CDR3 DNA is TGTGCCAGCCCTTCGGGAGGAAACACCGGGGAGCTGTTTTTT. Its protein product is CASPSGGNTGELFF. The genes are TRBV18 and TRBJ2-2, with 7 bases identical to TRBD2. V gave up 8 bases and J gave up 2 bases; unmatched junction bases: 5. Germline V gives CDR1 KGHSH, CDR2 LQKENI. The CDR3 length is 14 residues.

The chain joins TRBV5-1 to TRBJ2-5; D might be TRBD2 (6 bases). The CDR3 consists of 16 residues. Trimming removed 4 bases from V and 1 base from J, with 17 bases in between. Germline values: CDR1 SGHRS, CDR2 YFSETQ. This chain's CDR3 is CASSPLGGGFQETQYF. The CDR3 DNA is TGCGCCAGCAGCCCCTTGGGGGGAGGCTTCCAAGAGACCCAGTACTTC. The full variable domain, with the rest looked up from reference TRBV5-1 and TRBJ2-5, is KAGVTQTPRYLIKTRGQQVTLSCSPISGHRSVSWYQQTPGQGLQFLFEYFSETQRNKGNFPGRFSGRQFSNSRSEMNVSTLELGDSALYLCASSPLGGGFQETQYFGPGTRLLVL.

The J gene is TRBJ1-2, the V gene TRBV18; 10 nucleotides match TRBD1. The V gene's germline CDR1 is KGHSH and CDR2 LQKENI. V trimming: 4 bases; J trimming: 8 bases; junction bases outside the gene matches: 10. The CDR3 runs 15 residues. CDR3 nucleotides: TGTGCCAGCTCACACCCCCCAGGGACAGGGGAAGGCTACACCTTC. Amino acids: CASSHPPGTGEGYTF.

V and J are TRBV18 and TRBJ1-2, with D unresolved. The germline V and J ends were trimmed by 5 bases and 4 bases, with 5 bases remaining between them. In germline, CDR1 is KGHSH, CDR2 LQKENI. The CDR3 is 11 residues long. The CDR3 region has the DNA TGTGCCAGCTCAGCCAGCTATGGCTACACCTTC. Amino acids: CASSASYGYTF.

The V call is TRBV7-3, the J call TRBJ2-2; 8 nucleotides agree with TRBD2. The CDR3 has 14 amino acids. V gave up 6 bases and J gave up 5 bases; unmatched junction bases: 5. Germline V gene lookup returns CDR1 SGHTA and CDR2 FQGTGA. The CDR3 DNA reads TGTGCCAGCAGAGCGGGAGCCCGTACCGGGGAGCTGTTTTTT. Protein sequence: CASRAGARTGELFF.

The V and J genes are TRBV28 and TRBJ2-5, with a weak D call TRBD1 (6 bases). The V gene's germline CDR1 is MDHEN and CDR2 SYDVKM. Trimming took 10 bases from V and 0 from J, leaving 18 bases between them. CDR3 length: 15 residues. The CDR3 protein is CATSIGGAYQETQYF. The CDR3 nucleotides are TGTGCCACCTCGATAGGGGGTGCGTACCAAGAGACCCAGTACTTC. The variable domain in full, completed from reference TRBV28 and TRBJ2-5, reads DVKVTQSSRYLVKRTGEKVFLECVQDMDHENMFWYRQDPGLGLRLIYFSYDVKMKEKGDIPEGYSVSREKKERFSLILESASTNQTSMYLCATSIGGAYQETQYFGPGTRLLVL.

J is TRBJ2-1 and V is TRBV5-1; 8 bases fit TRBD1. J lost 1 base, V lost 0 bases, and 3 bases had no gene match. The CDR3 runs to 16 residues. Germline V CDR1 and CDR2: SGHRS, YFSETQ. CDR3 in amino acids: CASSLVQGASYNEQFF. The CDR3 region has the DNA TGCGCCAGCAGCTTGGTTCAGGGGGCTTCCTACAATGAGCAGTTCTTC.